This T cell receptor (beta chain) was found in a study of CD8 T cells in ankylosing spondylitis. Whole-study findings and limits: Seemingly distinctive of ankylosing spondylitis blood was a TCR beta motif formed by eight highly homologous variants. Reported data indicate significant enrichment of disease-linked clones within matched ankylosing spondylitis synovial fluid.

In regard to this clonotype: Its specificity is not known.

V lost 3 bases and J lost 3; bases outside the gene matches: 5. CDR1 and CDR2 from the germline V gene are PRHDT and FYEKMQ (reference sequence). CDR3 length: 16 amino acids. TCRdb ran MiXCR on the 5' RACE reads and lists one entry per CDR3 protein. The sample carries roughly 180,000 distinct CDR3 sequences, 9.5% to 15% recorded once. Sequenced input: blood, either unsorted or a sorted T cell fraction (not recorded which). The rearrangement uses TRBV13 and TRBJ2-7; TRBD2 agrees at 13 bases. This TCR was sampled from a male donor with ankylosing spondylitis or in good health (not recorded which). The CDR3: CASSFRLAGGNYEQYF. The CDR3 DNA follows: TGTGCCAGCAGCTTCCGACTAGCGGGGGGAAACTACGAGCAGTACTTC.